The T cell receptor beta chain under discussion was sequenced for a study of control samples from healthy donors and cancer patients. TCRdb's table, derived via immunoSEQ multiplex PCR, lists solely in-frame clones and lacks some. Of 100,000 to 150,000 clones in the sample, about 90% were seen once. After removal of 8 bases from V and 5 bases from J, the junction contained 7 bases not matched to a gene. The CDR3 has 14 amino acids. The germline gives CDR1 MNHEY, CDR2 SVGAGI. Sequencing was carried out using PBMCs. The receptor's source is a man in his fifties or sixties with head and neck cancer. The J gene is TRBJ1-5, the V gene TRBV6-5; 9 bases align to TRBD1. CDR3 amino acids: CASRRDRDYQPQHF. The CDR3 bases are TGTGCCAGCCGCCGGGACAGGGATTATCAGCCCCAGCATTTT.